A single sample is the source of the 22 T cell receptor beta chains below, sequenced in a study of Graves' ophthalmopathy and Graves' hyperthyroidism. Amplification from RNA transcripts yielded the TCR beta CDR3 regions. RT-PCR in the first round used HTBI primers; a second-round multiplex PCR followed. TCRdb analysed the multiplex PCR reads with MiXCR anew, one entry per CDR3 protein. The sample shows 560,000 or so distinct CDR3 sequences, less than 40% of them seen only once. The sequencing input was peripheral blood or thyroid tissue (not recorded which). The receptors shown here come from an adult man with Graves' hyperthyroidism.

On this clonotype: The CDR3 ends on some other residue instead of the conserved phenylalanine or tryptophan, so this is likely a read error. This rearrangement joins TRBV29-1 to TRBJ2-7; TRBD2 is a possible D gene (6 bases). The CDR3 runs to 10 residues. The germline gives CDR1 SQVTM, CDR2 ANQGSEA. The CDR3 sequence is CAAWRDGQYL. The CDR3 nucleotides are TGCGCTGCGTGGAGGGACGGGCAGTACCTC.

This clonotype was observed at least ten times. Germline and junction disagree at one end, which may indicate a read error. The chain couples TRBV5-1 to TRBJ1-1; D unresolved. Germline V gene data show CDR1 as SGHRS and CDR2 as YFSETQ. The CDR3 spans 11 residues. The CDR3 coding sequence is TGTGCCAGCAGCTTACGAGCTGAAGCTTTCTTT. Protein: CASSLRAEAFF.

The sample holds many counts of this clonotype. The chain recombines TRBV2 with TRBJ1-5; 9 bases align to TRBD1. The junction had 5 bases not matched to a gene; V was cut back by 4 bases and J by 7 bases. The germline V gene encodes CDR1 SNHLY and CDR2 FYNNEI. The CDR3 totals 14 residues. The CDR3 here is CASSGTGGGQPQHF. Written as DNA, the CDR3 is TGTGCCAGCAGTGGTACAGGGGGCGGGCAGCCCCAGCATTTT.

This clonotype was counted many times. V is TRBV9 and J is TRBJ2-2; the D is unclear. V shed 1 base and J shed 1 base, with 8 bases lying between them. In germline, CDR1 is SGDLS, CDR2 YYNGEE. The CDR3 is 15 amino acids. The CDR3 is CASSVSVWNTGELFF. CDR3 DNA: TGTGCCAGCAGCGTATCGGTCTGGAACACCGGGGAGCTGTTTTTT.

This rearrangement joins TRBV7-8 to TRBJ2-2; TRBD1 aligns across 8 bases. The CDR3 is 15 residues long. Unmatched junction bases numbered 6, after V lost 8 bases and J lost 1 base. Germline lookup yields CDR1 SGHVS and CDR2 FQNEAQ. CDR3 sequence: CASVQGQENTGELFF. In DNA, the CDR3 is TGTGCCAGCGTGCAGGGACAGGAGAACACCGGGGAGCTGTTTTTT.

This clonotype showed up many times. The CDR3 loop is CASSYSTPDTKAFF. As DNA, the CDR3 is TGTGCCAGCAGTTACTCAACGCCAGACACAAAAGCTTTCTTT. The chain carries TRBV6-5 and TRBJ1-1; D is undetermined. The length of the CDR3 is 14 residues. Germline values: CDR1 MNHEY, CDR2 SVGAGI. The V end lost 0 bases, the J end lost 9 bases, and 14 bases lay between the germline ends.

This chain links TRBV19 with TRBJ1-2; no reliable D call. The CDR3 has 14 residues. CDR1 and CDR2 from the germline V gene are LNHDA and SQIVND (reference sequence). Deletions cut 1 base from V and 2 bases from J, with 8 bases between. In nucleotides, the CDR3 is TGTGCCAGTAGTATAGCCGGTCTCAACTATGGCTACACCTTC. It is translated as CASSIAGLNYGYTF.

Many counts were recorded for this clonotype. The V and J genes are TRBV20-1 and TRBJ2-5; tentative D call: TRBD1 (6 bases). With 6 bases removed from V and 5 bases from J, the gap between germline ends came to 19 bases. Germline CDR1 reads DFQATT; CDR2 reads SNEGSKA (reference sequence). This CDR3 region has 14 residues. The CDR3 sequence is CSAGSQGSTETQYF. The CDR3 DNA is TGCAGTGCGGGATCGCAGGGGTCGACGGAGACCCAGTACTTC.

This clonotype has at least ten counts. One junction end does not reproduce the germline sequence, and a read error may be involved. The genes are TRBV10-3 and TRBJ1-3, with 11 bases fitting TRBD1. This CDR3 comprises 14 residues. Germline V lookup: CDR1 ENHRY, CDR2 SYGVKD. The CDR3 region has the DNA TGTGCCGTCAGGACAGGGGGCCCAGGAAACACCATATATTTT. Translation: CAVRTGGPGNTIYF.

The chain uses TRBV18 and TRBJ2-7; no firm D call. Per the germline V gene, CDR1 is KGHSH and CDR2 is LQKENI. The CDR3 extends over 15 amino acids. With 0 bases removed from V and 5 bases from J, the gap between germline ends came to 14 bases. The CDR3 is CASSPPSGSRNEQYF. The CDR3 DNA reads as TGTGCCAGCTCACCACCGTCAGGTAGTAGGAACGAGCAGTACTTC.

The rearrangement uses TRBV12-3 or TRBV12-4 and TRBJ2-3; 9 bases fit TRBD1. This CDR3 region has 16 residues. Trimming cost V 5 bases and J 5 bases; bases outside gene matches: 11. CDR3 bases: TGTGCCAGCAGTGATTTTACCGGGACAGGGAGAGATACGCAGTATTTT. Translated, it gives CASSDFTGTGRDTQYF.

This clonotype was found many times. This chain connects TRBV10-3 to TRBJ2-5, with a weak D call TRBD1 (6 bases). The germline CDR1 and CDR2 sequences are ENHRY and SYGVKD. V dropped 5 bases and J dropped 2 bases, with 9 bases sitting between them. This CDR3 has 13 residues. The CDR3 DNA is TGTGCCATCAGTCTAACAGGGCAAGAGACCCAGTACTTC. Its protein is CAISLTGQETQYF.

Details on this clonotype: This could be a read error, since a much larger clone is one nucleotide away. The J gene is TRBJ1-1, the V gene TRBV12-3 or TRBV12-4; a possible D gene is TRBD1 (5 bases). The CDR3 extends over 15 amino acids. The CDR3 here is CASSLKGRGSTEALF. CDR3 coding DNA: TGTGCCAGCAGTTTGAAGGGCCGGGGGAGCACTGAAGCTCTCTTT.

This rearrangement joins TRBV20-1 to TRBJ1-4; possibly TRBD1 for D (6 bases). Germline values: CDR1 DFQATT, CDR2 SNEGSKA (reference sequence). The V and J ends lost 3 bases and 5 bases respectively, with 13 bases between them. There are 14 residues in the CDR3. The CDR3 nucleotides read TGCAGTGCTAGTTATGGGACACGGAATGAAAAACTGTTTTTT. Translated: CSASYGTRNEKLFF.

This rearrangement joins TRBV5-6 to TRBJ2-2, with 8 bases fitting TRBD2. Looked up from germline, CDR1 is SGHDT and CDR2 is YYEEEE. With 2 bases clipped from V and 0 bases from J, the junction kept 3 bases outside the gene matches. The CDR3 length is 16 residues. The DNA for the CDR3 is TGTGCCAGCAGCTTCGGACTAGCTGCGAACACCGGGGAGCTGTTTTTT. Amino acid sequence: CASSFGLAANTGELFF. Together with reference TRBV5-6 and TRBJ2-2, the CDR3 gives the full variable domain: DAGVTQSPTHLIKTRGQQVTLRCSPKSGHDTVSWYQQALGQGPQFIFQYYEEEERQRGNFPDRFSGHQFPNYSSELNVNALLLGDSALYLCASSFGLAANTGELFFGEGSRLTVL.

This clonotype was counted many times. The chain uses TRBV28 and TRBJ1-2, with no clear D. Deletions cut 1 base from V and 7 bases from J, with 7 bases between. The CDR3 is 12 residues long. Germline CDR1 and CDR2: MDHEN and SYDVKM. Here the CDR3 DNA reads TGTGCCAGCAGTTTATCGGGGTTTGGCTACACCTTC. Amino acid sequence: CASSLSGFGYTF.

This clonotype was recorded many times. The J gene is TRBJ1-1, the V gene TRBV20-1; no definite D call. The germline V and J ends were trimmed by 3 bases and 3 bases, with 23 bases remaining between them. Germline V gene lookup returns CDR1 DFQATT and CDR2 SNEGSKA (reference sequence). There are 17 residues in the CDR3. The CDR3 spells CSASFIKVLLWDTEAFF. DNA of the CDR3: TGCAGTGCTAGCTTTATTAAGGTTTTATTATGGGACACTGAAGCTTTCTTT.

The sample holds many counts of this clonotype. The CDR3, as DNA: TGTGCCAGCAGTGACCTAGTATATGAAAAACTGTTTTTT. Translation gives CASSDLVYEKLFF. The chain recombines TRBV2 with TRBJ1-4, with D uncertain. CDR3 length: 13 residues. V was cut by 3 bases and J by 6 bases, with 8 bases left in between. Germline V lookup: CDR1 SNHLY, CDR2 FYNNEI.

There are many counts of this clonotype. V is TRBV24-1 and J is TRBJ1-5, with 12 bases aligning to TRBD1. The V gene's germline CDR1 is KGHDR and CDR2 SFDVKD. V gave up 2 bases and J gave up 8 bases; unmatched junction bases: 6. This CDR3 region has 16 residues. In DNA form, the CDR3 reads TGTGCCACCAGTGATTCCGGGACAGGGGGCGCGGAGCCCCAGCATTTT. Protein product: CATSDSGTGGAEPQHF.

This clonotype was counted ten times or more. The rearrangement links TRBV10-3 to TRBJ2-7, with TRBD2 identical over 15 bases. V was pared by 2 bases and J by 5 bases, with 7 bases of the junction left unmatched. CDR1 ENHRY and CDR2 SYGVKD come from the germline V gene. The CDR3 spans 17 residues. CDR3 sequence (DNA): TGTGCCATCAGTGAGCCGGGACTAGCGGGGGGTCGGGACGAGCAGTACTTC. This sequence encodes CAISEPGLAGGRDEQYF.

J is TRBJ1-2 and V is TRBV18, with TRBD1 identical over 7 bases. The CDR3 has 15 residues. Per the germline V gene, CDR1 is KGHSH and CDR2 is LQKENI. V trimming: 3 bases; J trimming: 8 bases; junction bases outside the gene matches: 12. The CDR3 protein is CASSPGSGTEVGYTF. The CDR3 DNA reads TGTGCCAGCTCACCGGGATCCGGGACAGAAGTCGGCTACACCTTC.

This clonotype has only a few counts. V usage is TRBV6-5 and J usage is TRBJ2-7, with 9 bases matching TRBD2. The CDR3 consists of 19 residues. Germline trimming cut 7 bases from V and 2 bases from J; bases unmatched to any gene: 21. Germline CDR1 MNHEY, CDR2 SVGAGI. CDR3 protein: CASTQGAGGRASSPYEQYF. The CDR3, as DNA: TGTGCCAGCACTCAGGGCGCGGGCGGGAGGGCCTCCTCTCCCTACGAGCAGTACTTC.